This T cell receptor (beta chain) is from a study of CD8+CD57+ T cells in acquired aplastic anemia. The wider study: The average for DNA from sorted CD4+ and CD8+ cells was approximately 3.2 ug. Notes on the study in general: Patients and controls had in common 25 to 35 CD8+ CDR3 sequences.

Remarks on this clonotype: Its antigen is unknown.

Individuals selected for sequencing had exhibited CD8+CD57+ cell expansion on flow cytometry. No therapy had been given to the patients at the time of blood sampling. TCR beta VDJ and CDR3 profiles were obtained from a genomic DNA template. Using its own MiXCR run on the reads, TCRdb lists one record per CDR3 protein. Of 150,000 to 200,000 distinct CDR3 sequences in the sample, less than 60% were seen once. Germline V gives CDR1 SGDLS, CDR2 YYNGEE. Trimming removed 5 bases at V and 0 bases at J, with 9 bases between. This CDR3 comprises 15 residues. The sequence was collected from a human donor with aplastic anemia. Input material: sorted CD4+, CD8+, or CD8+CD57+ T cells (not recorded which) from PBMCs. This rearrangement joins TRBV9 to TRBJ1-6; no definite D call. CDR3 protein: CASSLTSSYNSPLHF. The CDR3 region has the DNA TGTGCCAGCAGTTTAACAAGCTCCTATAATTCACCCCTCCACTTT.